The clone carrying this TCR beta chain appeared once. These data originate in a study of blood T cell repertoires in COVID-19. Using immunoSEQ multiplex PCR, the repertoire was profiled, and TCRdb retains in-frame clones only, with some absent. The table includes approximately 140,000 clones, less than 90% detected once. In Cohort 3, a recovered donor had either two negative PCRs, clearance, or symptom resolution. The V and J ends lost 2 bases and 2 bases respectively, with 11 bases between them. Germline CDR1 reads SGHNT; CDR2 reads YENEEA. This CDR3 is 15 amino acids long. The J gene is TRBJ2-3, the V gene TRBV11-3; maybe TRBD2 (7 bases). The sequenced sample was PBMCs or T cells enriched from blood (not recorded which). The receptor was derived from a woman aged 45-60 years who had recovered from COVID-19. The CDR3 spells CASSLRGGPTDTQYF. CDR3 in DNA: TGTGCCAGCAGCTTACGCGGGGGCCCCACAGATACGCAGTATTTT. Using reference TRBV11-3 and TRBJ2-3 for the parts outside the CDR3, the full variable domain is EAGVVQSPRYKIIEKKQPVAFWCNPISGHNTLYWYLQNLGQGPELLIRYENEEAVDDSQLPKDRFSAERLKGVDSTLKIQPAELGDSAVYLCASSLRGGPTDTQYFGPGTRLTVL.